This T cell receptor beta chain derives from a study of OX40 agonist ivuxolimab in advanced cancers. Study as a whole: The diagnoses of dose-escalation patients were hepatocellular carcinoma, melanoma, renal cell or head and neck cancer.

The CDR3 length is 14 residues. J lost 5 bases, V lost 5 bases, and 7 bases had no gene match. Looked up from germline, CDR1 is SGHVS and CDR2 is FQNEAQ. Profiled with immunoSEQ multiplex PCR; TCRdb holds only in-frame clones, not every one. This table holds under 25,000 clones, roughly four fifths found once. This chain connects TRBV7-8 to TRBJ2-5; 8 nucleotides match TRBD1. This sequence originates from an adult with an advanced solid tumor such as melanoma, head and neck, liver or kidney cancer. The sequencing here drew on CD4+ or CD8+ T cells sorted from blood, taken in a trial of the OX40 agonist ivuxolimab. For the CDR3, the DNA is TGTGCCAGCAGCCGTGGCAGGGGGCTTGAGACCCAGTACTTC. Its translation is CASSRGRGLETQYF.